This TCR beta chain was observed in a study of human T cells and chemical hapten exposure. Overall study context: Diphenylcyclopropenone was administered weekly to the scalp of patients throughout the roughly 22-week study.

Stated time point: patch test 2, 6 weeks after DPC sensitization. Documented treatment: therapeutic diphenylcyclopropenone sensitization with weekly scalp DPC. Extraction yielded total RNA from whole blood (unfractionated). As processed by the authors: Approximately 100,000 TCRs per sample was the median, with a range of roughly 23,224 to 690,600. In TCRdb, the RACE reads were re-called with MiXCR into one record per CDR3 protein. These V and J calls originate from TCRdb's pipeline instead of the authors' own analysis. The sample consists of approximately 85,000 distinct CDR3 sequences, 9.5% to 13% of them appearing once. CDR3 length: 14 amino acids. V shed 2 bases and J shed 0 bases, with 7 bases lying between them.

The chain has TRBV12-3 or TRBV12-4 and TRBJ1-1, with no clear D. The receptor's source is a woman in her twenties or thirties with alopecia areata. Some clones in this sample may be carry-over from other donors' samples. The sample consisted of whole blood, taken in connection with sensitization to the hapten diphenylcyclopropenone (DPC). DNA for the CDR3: TGTGCCAGCAGTTTAACAGACTTGAACACTGAAGCTTTCTTT. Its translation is CASSLTDLNTEAFF.